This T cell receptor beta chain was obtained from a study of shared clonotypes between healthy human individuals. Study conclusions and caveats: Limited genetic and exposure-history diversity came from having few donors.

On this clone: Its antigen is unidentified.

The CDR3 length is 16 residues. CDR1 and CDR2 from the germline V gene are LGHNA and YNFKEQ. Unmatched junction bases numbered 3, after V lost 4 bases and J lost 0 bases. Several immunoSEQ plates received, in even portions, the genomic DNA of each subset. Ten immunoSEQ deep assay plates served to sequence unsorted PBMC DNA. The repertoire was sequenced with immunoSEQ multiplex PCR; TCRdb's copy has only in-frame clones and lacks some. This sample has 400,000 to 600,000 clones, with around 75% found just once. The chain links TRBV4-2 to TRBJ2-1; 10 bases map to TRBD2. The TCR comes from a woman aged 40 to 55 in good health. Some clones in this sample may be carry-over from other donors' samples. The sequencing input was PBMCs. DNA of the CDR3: TGTGCCAGCAGCCGGACTAGCGGTAGCTCCTACAATGAGCAGTTCTTC. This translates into CASSRTSGSSYNEQFF.